This T cell receptor (beta chain) was sequenced for a study of blood T cell repertoires in COVID-19 (TCRdb year 2020). As for the study more broadly: Collaborator samples came from the United States, Italy and Spain and covered acute and convalescent phases of COVID-19. Sample metadata almost always included a de-identified subject ID, COVID-19 status, age in years and sex. The material from the prospective study consisted of cDNA or gDNA derived from T cells, B-cell-depleted T cells, or PBMCs. Deeply sampled blood TCRbeta repertoires from subjects exposed to, actively infected with, or recovered from COVID-19 were included in the dataset. Samples were obtained from the ongoing ImmuneRACE study (first 160 participants) and from 1,200 or so subjects provided by 6 global collaborators. Where available, HLA class I and class II types were obtained from metadata supplied by the sample provider rather than from assay-based typing. The repertoires were released in a freely available public database meant as a resource for research on the immune response to SARS-CoV-2. Beyond this particular receptor, the publication reports: The quantity of clinical and demographic metadata differed by source and by participant and was supplied without curation.

The CDR3 runs 12 amino acids, cysteine and phenylalanine included. Of the read, only the CDR3 DNA is kept; its 36 bases are in frame from base 1. V drops 5 bases and J drops 3 bases, leaving 4 bases in between. CDR1 and CDR2, per the germline V gene, are SGHNT and YENEEA. Samples from volunteer blood donors who had recovered from COVID-19 were contributed by a second Seattle source. Each collaborating institution followed its own protocols to collect whole blood in K2EDTA tubes. For TCRbeta analysis, collaborator samples were shipped as frozen whole blood, as isolated PBMCs, or as DNA extracted from either sample type. TCRbeta CDR3 regions were amplified from genomic DNA using the immunoSEQ Assay, a bias-controlled multiplex PCR. Under the source paper's analysis protocol: The number of nucleated cells in each sample was estimated from the amplification of reference gene primers within the assay. To quantify the absolute abundance of each unique TCRbeta CDR3 rearrangement, sequence reads were collapsed and filtered. For each sample, productive Simpson clonality was calculated as the square root of Simpson's diversity index across productive rearrangements. The table was pulled from immuneACCESS by TCRdb, which kept in-frame rearrangements only. Such tables lose some clones; where checked, under half of the loss comes from unresolved V genes, and the rest has no known cause. V and J calls plus clone size are reproduced from that table; the DNA served to infer D and trimming. For this sample the table gives hundreds of thousands of clones, of which 88% were detected only once. The top ten constitute roughly 7% of the sample.

As for this clone: Its antigen is currently not known. Base quality data are lacking; no much larger clone is found one base away.

The sequence joins TRBV11-3 to TRBJ2-2, with no confidently assigned D gene. This TCR was recovered from a woman in her twenties or thirties who had recovered from COVID-19. Material: peripheral blood. DNA sequence: TGTGCCAGCAGCGCGGACACCGGGGAGCTGTTTTTT. Its protein reads: CASSADTGELFF.